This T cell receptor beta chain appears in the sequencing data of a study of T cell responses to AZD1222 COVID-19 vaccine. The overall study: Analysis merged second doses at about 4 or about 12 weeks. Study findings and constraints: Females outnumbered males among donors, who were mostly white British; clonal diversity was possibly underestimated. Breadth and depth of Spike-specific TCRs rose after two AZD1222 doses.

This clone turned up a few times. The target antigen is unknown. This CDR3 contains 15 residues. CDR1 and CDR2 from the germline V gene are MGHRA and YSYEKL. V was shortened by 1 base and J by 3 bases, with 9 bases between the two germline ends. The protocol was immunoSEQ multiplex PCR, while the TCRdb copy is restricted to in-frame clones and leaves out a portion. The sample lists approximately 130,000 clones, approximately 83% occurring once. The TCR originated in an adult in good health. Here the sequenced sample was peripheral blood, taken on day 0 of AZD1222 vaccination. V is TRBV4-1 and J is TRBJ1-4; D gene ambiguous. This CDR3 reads CASSQAVNSNEKLFF. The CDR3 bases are TGCGCCAGCAGCCAAGCAGTTAACTCTAATGAAAAACTGTTTTTT.